This is a list of T cell receptor beta chains from one sample in a study of blood T cell repertoires in COVID-19. Sequenced by immunoSEQ multiplex PCR; TCRdb stores in-frame clones only, minus some. The sample lists about 98,000 clones, approximately 79% seen once, with roughly a tenth in the top ten. The material sequenced was peripheral blood. The receptors were gathered from a man in his sixties or seventies with active or convalescent COVID-19. The CDR3 runs from the conserved cysteine through the conserved F or W. The order of the fields is CDR3 protein, CDR3 DNA, J gene, V gene, D gene, clone size. A D gene is named only where the DNA matches it firmly. The size entry is marked missing in some rows and otherwise reads once, few, many or a size class.

CASSGGQVYNEQFF	TGCGCCAGCAGTGGGGGACAGGTATACAATGAGCAGTTCTTC	TRBJ2-1	TRBV5-1	TRBD1	NA
CASSQDWDYPPQYF	TGTGCCAGCAGCCAAGATTGGGACTACCCCCCGCAGTACTTC	TRBJ2-7	TRBV4-2	TRBD2	few
CASSFGGVSYEQYF	TGTGCCAGCAGCTTTGGCGGGGTCTCCTACGAGCAGTACTTC	TRBJ2-7	TRBV5-4	NA	NA
CASSPDRESTGELFF	TGCGCCAGCAGCCCGGACAGGGAAAGCACCGGGGAGCTGTTTTTT	TRBJ2-2	TRBV5-1	TRBD1	once
CASSMRDTQYF	TGTGCCAGTAGTATGCGGGATACGCAGTATTTT	TRBJ2-3	TRBV19	NA	NA
CAITDSTYEQYF	TGTGCCATCACCGACAGTACCTACGAGCAGTACTTC	TRBJ2-7	TRBV10-3	NA	NA
CASSSTGAGANEKLFF	TGTGCCAGCAGCTCGACAGGGGCCGGGGCTAATGAAAAACTGTTTTTT	TRBJ1-4	TRBV7-9	TRBD1	NA
CASSSIRGNTQYF	TGTGCTAGCAGCTCGATCAGGGGAAATACGCAGTATTTT	TRBJ2-3	TRBV7-7	NA	once
CASSPWTGGDGNTEAFF	TGTGCCAGCTCACCATGGACAGGGGGAGATGGGAACACTGAAGCTTTCTTT	TRBJ1-1	TRBV18	TRBD1	once
CASSVEQGVVQPQHF	TGTGCCAGCAGTGTAGAGCAGGGGGTGGTTCAGCCCCAGCATTTT	TRBJ1-5	TRBV2	TRBD1	NA